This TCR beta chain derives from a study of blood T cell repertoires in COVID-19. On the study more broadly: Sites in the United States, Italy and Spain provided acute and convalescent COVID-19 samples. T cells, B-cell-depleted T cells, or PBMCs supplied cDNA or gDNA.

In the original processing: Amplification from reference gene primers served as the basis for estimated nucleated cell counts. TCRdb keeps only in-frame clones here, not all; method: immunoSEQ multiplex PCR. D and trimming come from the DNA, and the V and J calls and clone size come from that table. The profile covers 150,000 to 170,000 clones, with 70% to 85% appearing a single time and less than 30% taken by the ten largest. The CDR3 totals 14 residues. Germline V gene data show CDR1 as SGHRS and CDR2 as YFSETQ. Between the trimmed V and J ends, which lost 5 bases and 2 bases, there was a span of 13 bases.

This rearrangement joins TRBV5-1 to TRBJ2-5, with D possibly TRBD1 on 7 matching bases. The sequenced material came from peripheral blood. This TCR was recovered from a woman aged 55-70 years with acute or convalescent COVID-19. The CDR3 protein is CASREGQLQETQYF. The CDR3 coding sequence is TGCGCCAGCAGGGAGGGACAGCTGCAAGAGACCCAGTACTTC.